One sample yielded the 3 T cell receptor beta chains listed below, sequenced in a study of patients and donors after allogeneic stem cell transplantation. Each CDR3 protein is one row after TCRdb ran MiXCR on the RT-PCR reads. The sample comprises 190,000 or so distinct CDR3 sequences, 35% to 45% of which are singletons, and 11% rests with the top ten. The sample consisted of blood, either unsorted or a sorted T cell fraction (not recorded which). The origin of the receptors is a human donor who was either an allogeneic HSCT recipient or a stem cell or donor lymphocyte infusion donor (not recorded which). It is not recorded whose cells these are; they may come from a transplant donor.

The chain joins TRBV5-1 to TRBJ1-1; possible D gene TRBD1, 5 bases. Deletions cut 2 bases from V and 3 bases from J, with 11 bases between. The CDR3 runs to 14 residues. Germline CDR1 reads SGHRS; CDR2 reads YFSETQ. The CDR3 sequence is CASSFKGSDTEAFF. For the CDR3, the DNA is TGCGCCAGCAGCTTTAAGGGGTCGGACACTGAAGCTTTCTTT.

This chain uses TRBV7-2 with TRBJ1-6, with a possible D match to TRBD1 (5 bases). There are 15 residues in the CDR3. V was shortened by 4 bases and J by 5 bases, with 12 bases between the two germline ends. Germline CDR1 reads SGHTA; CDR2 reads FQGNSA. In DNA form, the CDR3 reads TGTGCCAGCAGCTGGCGACGGGACCATAATTCACCCCTCCACTTT. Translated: CASSWRRDHNSPLHF. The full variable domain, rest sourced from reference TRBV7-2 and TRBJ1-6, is GAGVSQSPSNKVTEKGKDVELRCDPISGHTALYWYRQSLGQGLEFLIYFQGNSAPDKSGLPSDRFSAERTGGSVSTLTIQRTQQEDSAVYLCASSWRRDHNSPLHFGNGTRLTVT.

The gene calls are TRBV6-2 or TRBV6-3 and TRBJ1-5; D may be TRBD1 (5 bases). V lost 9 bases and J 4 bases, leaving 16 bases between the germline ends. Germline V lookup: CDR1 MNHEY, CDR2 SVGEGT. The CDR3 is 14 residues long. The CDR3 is CASTGPGMNQPQHF. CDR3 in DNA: TGTGCCAGTACGGGACCCGGAATGAATCAGCCCCAGCATTTT.